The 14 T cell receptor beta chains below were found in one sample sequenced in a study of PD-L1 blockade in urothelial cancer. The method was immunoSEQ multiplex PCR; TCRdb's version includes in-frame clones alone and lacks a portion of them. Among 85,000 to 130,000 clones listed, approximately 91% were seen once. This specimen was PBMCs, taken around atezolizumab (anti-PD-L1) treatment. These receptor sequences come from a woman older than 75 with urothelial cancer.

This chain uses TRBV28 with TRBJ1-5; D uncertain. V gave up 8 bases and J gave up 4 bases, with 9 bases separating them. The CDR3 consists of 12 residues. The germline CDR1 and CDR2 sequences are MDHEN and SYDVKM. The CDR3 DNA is TGTGCCAGCTGGAGGGCGAATCAGCCCCAGCATTTT. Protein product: CASWRANQPQHF. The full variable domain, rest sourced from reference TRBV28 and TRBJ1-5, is DVKVTQSSRYLVKRTGEKVFLECVQDMDHENMFWYRQDPGLGLRLIYFSYDVKMKEKGDIPEGYSVSREKKERFSLILESASTNQTSMYLCASWRANQPQHFGDGTRLSIL.

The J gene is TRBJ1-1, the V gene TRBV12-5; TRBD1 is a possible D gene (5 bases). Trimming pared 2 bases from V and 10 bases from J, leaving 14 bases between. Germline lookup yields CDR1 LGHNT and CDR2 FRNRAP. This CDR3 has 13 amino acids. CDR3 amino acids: CASGLLGLSLAFF. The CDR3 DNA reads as TGTGCTAGTGGTTTGCTGGGACTTTCGTTAGCTTTCTTT.

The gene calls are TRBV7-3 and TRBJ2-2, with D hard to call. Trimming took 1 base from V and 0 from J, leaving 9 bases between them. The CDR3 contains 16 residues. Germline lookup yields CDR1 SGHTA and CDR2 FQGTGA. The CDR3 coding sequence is TGTGCCAGCAGCTTAAACATGGGCGCGAACACCGGGGAGCTGTTTTTT. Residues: CASSLNMGANTGELFF.

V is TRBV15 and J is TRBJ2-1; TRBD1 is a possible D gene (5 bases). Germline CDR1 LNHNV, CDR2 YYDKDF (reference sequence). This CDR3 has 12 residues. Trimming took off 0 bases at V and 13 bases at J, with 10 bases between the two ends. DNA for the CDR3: TGTGCCACCAGCAGAGATTCAGGGATCCAGTTCTTC. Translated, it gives CATSRDSGIQFF.

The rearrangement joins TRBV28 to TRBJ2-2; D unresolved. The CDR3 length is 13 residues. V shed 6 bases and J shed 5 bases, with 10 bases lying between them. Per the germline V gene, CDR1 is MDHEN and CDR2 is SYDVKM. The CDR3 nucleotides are TGTGCCAGCAGCCCGACTGTTACCGGGGAGCTGTTTTTT. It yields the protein CASSPTVTGELFF.

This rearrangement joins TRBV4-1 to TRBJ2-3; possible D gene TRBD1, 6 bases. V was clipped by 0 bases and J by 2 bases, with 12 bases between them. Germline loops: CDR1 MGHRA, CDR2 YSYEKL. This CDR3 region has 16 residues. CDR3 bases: TGCGCCAGCAGCCAAGATGGGCAGGGGAACACAGATACGCAGTATTTT. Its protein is CASSQDGQGNTDTQYF.

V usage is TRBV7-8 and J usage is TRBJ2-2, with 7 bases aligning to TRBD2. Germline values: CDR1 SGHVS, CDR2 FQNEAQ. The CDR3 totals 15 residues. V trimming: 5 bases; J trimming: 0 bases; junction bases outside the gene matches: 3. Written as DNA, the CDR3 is TGTGCCAGCAGCCCTAGCGGATCGAACACCGGGGAGCTGTTTTTT. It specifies CASSPSGSNTGELFF.

The CDR3 loop is CSVEGTGLHGYTF. CDR3 DNA: TGCAGCGTTGAAGGGACAGGGCTCCATGGCTACACCTTC. This chain links TRBV29-1 with TRBJ1-2, with 8 bases fitting TRBD1. V lost 1 base to trimming and J lost 6 bases; unmatched junction nucleotides: 4. There are 13 residues in the CDR3. Germline loops: CDR1 SQVTM, CDR2 ANQGSEA.

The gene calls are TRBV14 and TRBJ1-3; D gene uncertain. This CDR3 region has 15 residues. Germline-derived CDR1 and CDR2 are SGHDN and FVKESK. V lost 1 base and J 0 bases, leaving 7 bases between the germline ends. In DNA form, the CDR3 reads TGTGCCAGCAGCCAAGTTGCAGTCTCTGGAAACACCATATATTTT. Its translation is CASSQVAVSGNTIYF.

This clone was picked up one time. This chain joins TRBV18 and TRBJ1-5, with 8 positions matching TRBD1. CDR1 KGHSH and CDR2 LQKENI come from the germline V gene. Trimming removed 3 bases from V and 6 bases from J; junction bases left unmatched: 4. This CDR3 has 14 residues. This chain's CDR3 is CASSPGQGGQPQHF. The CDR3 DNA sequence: TGTGCCAGCTCACCTGGACAGGGTGGTCAGCCCCAGCATTTT. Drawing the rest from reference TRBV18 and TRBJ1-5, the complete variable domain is NAGVMQNPRHLVRRRGQEARLRCSPMKGHSHVYWYRQLPEEGLKFMVYLQKENIIDESGMPKERFSAEFPKEGPSILRIQQVVRGDSAAYFCASSPGQGGQPQHFGDGTRLSIL.

The CDR3 sequence: CASSTGTSWSDTQYF. The CDR3 coding sequence is TGTGCCAGCAGCACCGGGACTAGCTGGTCAGATACGCAGTATTTT. The V and J genes are TRBV5-5 and TRBJ2-3, with 9 bases matching TRBD2. The CDR3 spans 15 residues. Losses at the gene ends were 4 bases for V and 4 bases for J; bases not matched to a gene: 7. Germline CDR1 SGHKS, CDR2 YYEKEE (reference sequence).

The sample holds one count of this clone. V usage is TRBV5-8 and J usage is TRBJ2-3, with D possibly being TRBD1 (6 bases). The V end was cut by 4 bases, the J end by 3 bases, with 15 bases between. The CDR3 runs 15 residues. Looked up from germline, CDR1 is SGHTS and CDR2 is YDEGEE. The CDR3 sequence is CASSPTGIRTDTQYF. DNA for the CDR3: TGTGCCAGCAGCCCTACAGGGATTAGGACAGATACGCAGTATTTT.

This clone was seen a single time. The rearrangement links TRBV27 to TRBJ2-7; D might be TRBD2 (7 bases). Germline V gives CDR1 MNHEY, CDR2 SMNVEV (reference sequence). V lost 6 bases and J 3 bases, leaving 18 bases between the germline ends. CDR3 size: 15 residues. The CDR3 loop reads CASSYEGGRLYEQYF. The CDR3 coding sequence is TGTGCCAGCAGCTACGAGGGGGGGAGACTCTACGAGCAGTACTTC.

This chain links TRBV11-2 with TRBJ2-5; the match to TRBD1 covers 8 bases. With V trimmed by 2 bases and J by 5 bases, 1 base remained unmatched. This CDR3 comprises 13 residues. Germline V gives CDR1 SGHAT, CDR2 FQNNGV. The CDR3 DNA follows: TGTGCCAGCAGCTTAAACAGGGGGGAGACCCAGTACTTC. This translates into CASSLNRGETQYF.